These 27 T cell receptor beta chains were sequenced from one sample in a study of shared clonotypes between healthy human individuals. Generated by immunoSEQ multiplex PCR, the TCRdb table keeps only in-frame clones and is missing some. The repertoire has over a million clones, 75% to 85% of them found once; the top ten carry roughly 0.65%. Specimen: memory CD4+ T cells from PBMCs. Specified subset: CD45RA-negative fraction. Receptors were obtained from a man younger than 30 in good health. Some clones in this sample may be carry-over from other donors' samples.

The genes are TRBV2 and TRBJ2-1; D remains unclear. In germline, CDR1 is SNHLY, CDR2 FYNNEI. V lost 7 bases and J 8 bases, leaving 15 bases between the germline ends. CDR3 length: 13 amino acids. The CDR3 region has the DNA TGTGCCAGCATAATAGTGGGATCGGATGAGCAGTTCTTC. As protein: CASIIVGSDEQFF.

The rearrangement joins TRBV5-1 to TRBJ1-5; D is perhaps TRBD1 (6 bases). The CDR3 runs to 13 residues. Germline assignment: CDR1 SGHRS and CDR2 YFSETQ. Between the trimmed V and J ends, which lost 5 bases and 7 bases, there was a span of 13 bases. CDR3 coding DNA: TGCGCCAGCAGAGAAGAGGGGGGCCAGCCCCAGCATTTT. Translating it yields CASREEGGQPQHF. The whole variable domain, remainder taken from reference TRBV5-1 and TRBJ1-5, is KAGVTQTPRYLIKTRGQQVTLSCSPISGHRSVSWYQQTPGQGLQFLFEYFSETQRNKGNFPGRFSGRQFSNSRSEMNVSTLELGDSALYLCASREEGGQPQHFGDGTRLSIL.

The gene calls are TRBV19 and TRBJ1-2; 7 nucleotides agree with TRBD1. Trimming cost V 4 bases and J 0 bases; bases outside gene matches: 8. Looked up from germline, CDR1 is LNHDA and CDR2 is SQIVND (reference sequence). CDR3 length: 16 residues. This CDR3 reads CASSTEPGQTNYGYTF. Here the CDR3 DNA reads TGTGCCAGTAGTACCGAACCGGGACAGACTAACTATGGCTACACCTTC.

This clone was picked up a small number of times. The gene calls are TRBV10-3 and TRBJ1-1; D ambiguous. CDR1 ENHRY and CDR2 SYGVKD come from the germline V gene. This CDR3 region has 12 residues. V was trimmed by 6 bases and J by 1 base, leaving 6 bases between them. The CDR3 sequence: CAIRQTNTEAFF. CDR3 DNA: TGTGCCATCAGACAGACGAACACTGAAGCTTTCTTT.

Concerning this clone itself: Sequence at one end of the junction differs from germline and may be a read error. The chain recombines TRBV5-1 with TRBJ2-2; D is perhaps TRBD2 (6 bases). The germline CDR1 and CDR2 sequences are SGHRS and YFSETQ. CDR3 size: 15 residues. The CDR3 DNA is TGCGCCAGCAGCTTGGACCCCGGTAACACCGGGGGGCTGTTTTTT. Protein sequence: CASSLDPGNTGGLFF.

The chain recombines TRBV29-1 with TRBJ1-1, with D uncertain. The V and J ends lost 4 bases and 4 bases respectively, with 7 bases between them. CDR3 length: 11 residues. The germline V gene encodes CDR1 SQVTM and CDR2 ANQGSEA. Written as DNA, the CDR3 is TGCAGCGTTGTTACGGGCACTGAAGCTTTCTTT. Its translation is CSVVTGTEAFF.

As regards this clone: One end of the junction varies from germline; a read error may be responsible. The J gene is TRBJ1-3, the V gene TRBV30; D is possibly TRBD1 (6 bases). CDR3 length: 18 amino acids. Germline V gives CDR1 GTSNPN, CDR2 SVGIG (reference sequence). The CDR3 DNA sequence: TGTGCCTGGAGTGTACAGGGAGACGGAAAGAGGGCTGGAAACACCATATACTTT. Residues: CAWSVQGDGKRAGNTIYF.

The chain recombines TRBV20-1 with TRBJ2-7; possible D gene TRBD1, 6 bases. The CDR3 totals 11 residues. V was pared by 6 bases and J by 4 bases, with 10 bases between. Germline CDR1 reads DFQATT; CDR2 reads SNEGSKA (reference sequence). CDR3 sequence: CSAPGVYEQYF. The CDR3 bases are TGCAGTGCCCCAGGGGTTTACGAGCAGTACTTC.

The sample holds one count of this clone. The chain combines TRBV7-2 with TRBJ1-1; tentative D call: TRBD1 (5 bases). The V end lost 4 bases, the J end lost 3 bases, and 15 bases lay between the germline ends. The germline V gene has CDR1 SGHTA and CDR2 FQGNSA. CDR3 length: 15 amino acids. Here the CDR3 reads CASSSQRGRYTEAFF. The CDR3 DNA follows: TGTGCCAGCAGCTCCCAGCGGGGACGCTACACTGAAGCTTTCTTT.

In DNA form, the CDR3 reads TGTGCCAGCAGTTACGGTGGGGCCGGGGAGCTGTTTTTT. Encoded protein: CASSYGGAGELFF. The gene calls are TRBV6-5 and TRBJ2-2; no definite D call. CDR3 length equals 13 residues. The germline V and J ends were trimmed by 2 bases and 6 bases, with 7 bases remaining between them. In germline, CDR1 is MNHEY, CDR2 SVGAGI.

The CDR3 nucleotides are TGCGCCAGCAGCCCGCAGCTTAACAATGAGCAGTTCTTC. It specifies CASSPQLNNEQFF. V gene TRBV4-3 combines with J gene TRBJ2-1, with D unclear. Trimming cost V 4 bases and J 5 bases, with 9 bases left between them. The CDR3 has 13 amino acids. CDR1 is LGHNA and CDR2 is YSLEER in the germline V gene.

This clone was recorded at least ten times. In nucleotides, the CDR3 is TGCAGTGCTAGTGACGTGGAGACCCAGTACTTC. It yields the protein CSASDVETQYF. The chain joins TRBV20-1 to TRBJ2-5; unclear D gene. The germline gives CDR1 DFQATT, CDR2 SNEGSKA (reference sequence). V lost 3 bases to trimming and J lost 5 bases, with 7 bases between them. The CDR3 is 11 residues long.

This rearrangement joins TRBV7-9 to TRBJ2-3; 8 nucleotides align to TRBD2. The CDR3 consists of 16 residues. Looked up from germline, CDR1 is SEHNR and CDR2 is FQNEAQ (reference sequence). V lost 5 bases, J lost 2 bases, and 9 bases stayed unmatched. The CDR3 region is CASSPPGTRDTDTQYF. CDR3 DNA: TGTGCCAGCAGCCCACCCGGGACTAGAGACACAGATACGCAGTATTTT.

The chain carries TRBV7-2 and TRBJ2-7, with D maybe TRBD1 (7 bases). Germline V lookup: CDR1 SGHTA, CDR2 FQGNSA. The CDR3 runs 15 residues. V shed 2 bases and J shed 2 bases, with 13 bases lying between them. CDR3 nucleotide sequence: TGTGCCAGCAGCTTATCGGCAGGGGGGCCCTACGAGCAGTACTTC. Translation: CASSLSAGGPYEQYF.

The chain couples TRBV25-1 to TRBJ1-4, with 7 bases that match TRBD1. This CDR3 region has 13 residues. Losses at the gene ends were 8 bases for V and 10 bases for J; bases not matched to a gene: 10. CDR1 is MGHDK and CDR2 is SYGVNS in the germline V gene. The CDR3 spells CASPGGRGRKLFF. DNA for the CDR3: TGTGCCAGCCCGGGGGGCAGGGGGAGAAAACTGTTTTTT. The full variable domain, in which reference TRBV25-1 and TRBJ1-4 provide the parts outside the CDR3, is EADIYQTPRYLVIGTGKKITLECSQTMGHDKMYWYQQDPGMELHLIHYSYGVNSTEKGDLSSESTVSRIRTEHFPLTLESARPSHTSQYLCASPGGRGRKLFFGSGTQLSVL.

The chain has TRBV19 and TRBJ1-4; D ambiguous. With 3 bases removed from V and 3 bases from J, the gap between germline ends came to 8 bases. Germline loops: CDR1 LNHDA, CDR2 SQIVND (reference sequence). This CDR3 has 14 residues. CDR3 in amino acids: CASSIWSPNEKLFF. The CDR3 coding sequence is TGTGCCAGTAGTATTTGGAGCCCTAATGAAAAACTGTTTTTT.

The chain uses TRBV11-2 and TRBJ2-1; no firm D call. V lost 7 bases and J 8 bases, leaving 12 bases between the germline ends. This CDR3 comprises 12 residues. CDR1 is SGHAT, CDR2 FQNNGV, per germline. For the CDR3, the DNA is TGTGCCAGCAACCACCGTGGCTATGAGCAGTTCTTC. It specifies CASNHRGYEQFF.

A remark on this clone: A far more abundant clone sits one base away, making this likely a read error. The conserved phenylalanine or tryptophan is not found at the CDR3 terminus, so this likely reflects a read error. This chain uses TRBV29-1 with TRBJ1-1; weak D call: TRBD1 (5 bases). Trimming shortened V by 7 bases and J by 0 bases, and 18 bases separated the two germline ends. The CDR3 runs 15 residues. The germline gives CDR1 SQVTM, CDR2 ANQGSEA. The CDR3 DNA reads TGCAGCGGATCGGCAGGGTGGGGGATGAACACTGAAGCTTTCCTT. It encodes CSGSAGWGMNTEAFL.

The V call is TRBV19, the J call TRBJ1-4; the D gene is possibly TRBD1 (6 bases). Germline-derived CDR1 and CDR2 are LNHDA and SQIVND (reference sequence). The length of the CDR3 is 17 residues. Trimming pared 6 bases from V and 4 bases from J, leaving 21 bases between. In DNA form, the CDR3 reads TGTGCCAGTAGCCCTGGGGCAGGGGCCGCCCTTAATGAAAAACTGTTTTTT. Translation gives CASSPGAGAALNEKLFF.

The genes are TRBV7-2 and TRBJ2-1; 8 bases are a match to TRBD2. With V trimmed by 2 bases and J by 8 bases, 2 bases remained unmatched. The CDR3 totals 13 residues. Germline-derived CDR1 and CDR2 are SGHTA and FQGNSA. The CDR3 region is CASSLQREHEQFF. CDR3 coding DNA: TGTGCCAGCAGCTTACAGCGGGAGCATGAGCAGTTCTTC.

The chain links TRBV5-4 to TRBJ1-1; TRBD1 aligns across 7 bases. CDR1 SGHNT and CDR2 YYREEE come from the germline V gene (reference sequence). J was trimmed by 7 bases and V by 3 bases; bases with no gene match: 3. The CDR3 consists of 12 residues. The CDR3 nucleotides are TGTGCCAGCAGCTCCCGGGACAGTGAAGCTTTCTTT. This translates into CASSSRDSEAFF.

Only a few counts were recorded for this clone. The V gene is TRBV18, the J gene TRBJ1-3; D remains ambiguous. This CDR3 comprises 16 residues. The V gene's germline CDR1 is KGHSH and CDR2 LQKENI. Deletions cut 4 bases from V and 0 bases from J, with 13 bases between. CDR3 bases: TGTGCCAGCTCACTAACGACTGGGGACTCTGGAAACACCATATATTTT. It codes for CASSLTTGDSGNTIYF.

The rearrangement joins TRBV19 to TRBJ1-4; unclear D gene. This CDR3 is built from 13 residues. Germline V gene lookup returns CDR1 LNHDA and CDR2 SQIVND (reference sequence). V was clipped by 9 bases and J by 3 bases, with 11 bases between them. CDR3 protein: CASSRTANEKLFF. The DNA for the CDR3 is TGTGCCAGCTCAAGGACGGCTAATGAAAAACTGTTTTTT.

The V gene is TRBV25-1, the J gene TRBJ2-5; D unresolved. The CDR3 loop spans 14 amino acids. V was pared by 3 bases and J by 3 bases, with 11 bases between. Per the germline V gene, CDR1 is MGHDK and CDR2 is SYGVNS. The CDR3 DNA follows: TGTGCCAGCAGTGATTTTGACACTAAAGAGACCCAGTACTTC. Protein: CASSDFDTKETQYF. Full variable domain (outside the CDR3, taken from reference TRBV25-1 and TRBJ2-5): EADIYQTPRYLVIGTGKKITLECSQTMGHDKMYWYQQDPGMELHLIHYSYGVNSTEKGDLSSESTVSRIRTEHFPLTLESARPSHTSQYLCASSDFDTKETQYFGPGTRLLVL.

CDR3 in amino acids: CASRRLDRIPNIQYF. The CDR3 bases are TGTGCCAGCAGACGCCTTGACAGGATTCCAAACATTCAGTACTTC. The chain employs TRBV27 and TRBJ2-4; the D gene is possibly TRBD1 (6 bases). Trimming stripped 6 bases from V and 6 bases from J, with 18 bases between. The CDR3 spans 15 residues. Germline loops: CDR1 MNHEY, CDR2 SMNVEV (reference sequence).

V usage is TRBV27 and J usage is TRBJ2-5; TRBD2 aligns across 8 bases. Germline values: CDR1 MNHEY, CDR2 SMNVEV (reference sequence). This CDR3 spans 15 amino acids. V gave up 8 bases and J gave up 5 bases; unmatched junction bases: 13. The CDR3 sequence: CASSFYREGRETQYF. The CDR3 region has the DNA TGTGCCAGCTCGTTTTACCGGGAGGGCCGGGAGACCCAGTACTTC.

In its sample, this clone was seen a few times. The V and J genes are TRBV19 and TRBJ1-2, with no clear D. V dropped 10 bases and J dropped 3 bases, with 18 bases sitting between them. The germline CDR1 and CDR2 sequences are LNHDA and SQIVND (reference sequence). The CDR3 covers 14 residues. The CDR3 loop is CATQRASAHYGYTF. CDR3 nucleotides: TGTGCCACTCAACGTGCGTCCGCTCACTATGGCTACACCTTC.